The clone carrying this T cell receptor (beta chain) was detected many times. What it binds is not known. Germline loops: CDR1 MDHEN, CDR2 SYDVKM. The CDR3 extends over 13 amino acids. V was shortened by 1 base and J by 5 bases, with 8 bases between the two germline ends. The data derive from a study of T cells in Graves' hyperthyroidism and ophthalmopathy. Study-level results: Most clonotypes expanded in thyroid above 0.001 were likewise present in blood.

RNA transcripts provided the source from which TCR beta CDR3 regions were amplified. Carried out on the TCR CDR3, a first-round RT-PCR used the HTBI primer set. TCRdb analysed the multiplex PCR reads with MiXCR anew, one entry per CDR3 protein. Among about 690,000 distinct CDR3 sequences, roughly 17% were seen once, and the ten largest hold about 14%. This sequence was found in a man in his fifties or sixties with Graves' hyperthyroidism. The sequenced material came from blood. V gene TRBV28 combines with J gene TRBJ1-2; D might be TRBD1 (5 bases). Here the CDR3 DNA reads TGTGCCAGCAGTTTATCAGGGCGATATGGCTACACCTTC. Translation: CASSLSGRYGYTF.